The clone carrying this T cell receptor (delta chain) is labeled as medium-sized. The sample comes from a study of delta chains in infants with herpesvirus infections. Gamma-chain- and delta-chain-specific primers converted PBMC RNA into TCR cDNA. TCRdb re-called clones from the RT-PCR reads via CATT. The sample has some 1,300 delta-chain clones; roughly a third are singletons. This sequence originates from a human donor who was a Ugandan infant, either HIV-exposed or HIV-unexposed (not recorded which). Sample: peripheral blood, taken at time point 2 of longitudinal follow-up.

The CDR3 here is CALGDRLGDAGTDKLIF. Written as DNA, the CDR3 is TGTGCTCTTGGGGACCGACTGGGGGATGCGGGCACCGATAAACTCATCTTT. J is TRDJ1 and V is TRDV1, with 10 bases aligning to TRDD3. The CDR3 spans 17 residues. V shed 3 bases, J shed 1 base, and the junction held 8 bases outside the gene matches. Germline lookup yields CDR1 TSWWSYY and CDR2 QGS.